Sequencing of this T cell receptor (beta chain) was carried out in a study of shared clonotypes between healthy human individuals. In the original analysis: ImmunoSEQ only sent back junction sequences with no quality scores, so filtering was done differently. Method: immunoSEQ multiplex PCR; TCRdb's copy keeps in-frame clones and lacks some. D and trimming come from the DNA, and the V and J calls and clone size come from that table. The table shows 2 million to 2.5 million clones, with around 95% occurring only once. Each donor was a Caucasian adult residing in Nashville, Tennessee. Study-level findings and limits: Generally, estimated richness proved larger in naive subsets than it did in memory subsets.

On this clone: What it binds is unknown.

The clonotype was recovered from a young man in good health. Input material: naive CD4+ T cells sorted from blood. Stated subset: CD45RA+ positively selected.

The CDR3 bases are TGTGCCTGGAGTGTGGGGCAGGTCACTGTTTACGAGCAGTACTTC. It codes for CAWSVGQVTVYEQYF. J is TRBJ2-7 and V is TRBV30; TRBD1 is a possible D gene (5 bases). Germline CDR1 reads GTSNPN; CDR2 reads SVGIG (reference sequence). Trimming removed 0 bases from V and 4 bases from J, with 16 bases in between. CDR3 length equals 15 residues. The full variable domain, in which reference TRBV30 and TRBJ2-7 provide the parts outside the CDR3, is SQTIHQWPATLVQPVGSPLSLECTVEGTSNPNLYWYRQAAGRGLQLLFYSVGIGQISSEVPQNLSASRPQDRQFILSSKKLLLSDSGFYLCAWSVGQVTVYEQYFGPGTRLTVT.